Frequency places the clone carrying this T cell receptor (beta chain) as medium-sized (0.01 to 0.1%). Its antigen is undetermined. The sample originates from a study of T cell clusters in autoimmune cytopenias. About the study: A median age of around 63 years and mean of approximately 55 years characterized healthy donor controls. Points from the study as a whole: Compared with active autoimmune hepatitis patients, healthy donors showed roughly 3-fold more exclusive TRB clusters.

TRB amplification used around 260 ng of peripheral blood genomic DNA. Germline values: CDR1 GTSNPN, CDR2 SVGIG (reference sequence). The CDR3 loop spans 12 amino acids. TRB was amplified by touch-down multiplex PCR, primer pools A and B combined. With the multiplex PCR reads reprocessed, TCRdb shows one record per CDR3 protein and no DNA. This listing includes a few thousand distinct CDR3 sequences. The same data also contributed to another study, on T cell repertoires in aging, cancer and after chemotherapy. Per that study: Clear clonal overlap appeared across healthy donor samples taken over several months to years.

Specimen: peripheral blood. This sequence originates from a human donor in good health. This rearrangement joins TRBV30 to TRBJ2-3; TCRdb returns TRBD1, unconfirmable since there is no DNA. This CDR3 is CAGRGGTDTQYF. The variable domain in full, completed from reference TRBV30 and TRBJ2-3, reads SQTIHQWPATLVQPVGSPLSLECTVEGTSNPNLYWYRQAAGRGLQLLFYSVGIGQISSEVPQNLSASRPQDRQFILSSKKLLLSDSGFYLCAGRGGTDTQYFGPGTRLTVL.